What follows are 25 T cell receptor beta chains derived from one specimen sequenced in a study of T cell responses to AZD1222 COVID-19 vaccine. Assay: immunoSEQ multiplex PCR; the TCRdb copy retains only in-frame clones and omits some. The data contain around 140,000 clones, 80% to 95% of them singletons. Sequences were derived from peripheral blood, sampled 28 days after the second AZD1222 dose. These TCRs come from an adult who received the AZD1222 COVID-19 vaccine.

The rearrangement joins TRBV7-9 to TRBJ1-2, with 7 bases fitting TRBD1. V shed 4 bases, J shed 2 bases, and the junction held 7 bases outside the gene matches. The germline V gene encodes CDR1 SEHNR and CDR2 FQNEAQ (reference sequence). This CDR3 contains 15 residues. The CDR3 sequence is CASSSMGQLNYGYTF. For the CDR3, the DNA is TGTGCCAGCAGCTCAATGGGACAGCTGAACTATGGCTACACCTTC.

The V gene is TRBV19, the J gene TRBJ1-5, with D maybe TRBD1 (5 bases). With 1 base removed from V and 0 bases from J, the gap between germline ends came to 13 bases. CDR1 is LNHDA, CDR2 SQIVND, per germline (reference sequence). The CDR3 loop spans 17 amino acids. CDR3 in amino acids: CASSIVGRAYSNQPQHF. In DNA, the CDR3 is TGTGCCAGTAGTATAGTGGGCAGGGCCTATAGCAATCAGCCCCAGCATTTT.

This clone was seen only once. The chain employs TRBV30 and TRBJ1-6, with D unresolved. The CDR3 has 11 residues. Germline CDR1 is GTSNPN and CDR2 is SVGIG (reference sequence). V was pared by 0 bases and J by 9 bases, with 3 bases between. This CDR3 is CAWSVGSPLHF. In DNA form, the CDR3 reads TGTGCCTGGAGTGTAGGTTCACCCCTCCACTTT.

V usage is TRBV6-1 and J usage is TRBJ2-3; D possibly corresponds to TRBD1 (5 bases). Germline values: CDR1 MNHNS, CDR2 SASEGT. V lost 2 bases and J 1 base, leaving 19 bases between the germline ends. This CDR3 is built from 18 residues. The CDR3 protein is CASSEYIGRVRGTDTQYF. The DNA of the CDR3 is TGTGCCAGCAGTGAATATATCGGCAGGGTAAGGGGCACAGATACGCAGTATTTT.

This chain joins TRBV6-5 and TRBJ1-6; a weak D match, TRBD1 (6 bases). V was trimmed by 5 bases and J by 7 bases, leaving 15 bases between them. The CDR3 contains 15 residues. Germline V lookup: CDR1 MNHEY, CDR2 SVGAGI. The CDR3, as DNA: TGTGCCAGCAGTACAAGGACAGCCCGAAATTCACCCCTCCACTTT. Translating it yields CASSTRTARNSPLHF.

The chain is built from TRBV4-1 and TRBJ1-1; 9 bases map to TRBD1. V trimming: 1 base; J trimming: 10 bases; junction bases outside the gene matches: 10. The CDR3 covers 15 residues. The germline CDR1 and CDR2 sequences are MGHRA and YSYEKL. The CDR3 DNA follows: TGCGCCAGCAGCCAAGGACCACAGGGGGCCCGGGGAGCTTTCTTT. Translating it yields CASSQGPQGARGAFF.

A single count supports this clone. The chain links TRBV5-1 to TRBJ1-2, with D possibly being TRBD1 (6 bases). V was cut by 4 bases and J by 0 bases, with 13 bases left in between. This CDR3 spans 15 amino acids. Per the germline V gene, CDR1 is SGHRS and CDR2 is YFSETQ. As DNA, the CDR3 is TGCGCCAGCAGCCTAGGACAGCCTCCTAACTATGGCTACACCTTC. The encoded protein is CASSLGQPPNYGYTF. Combining the CDR3 with reference TRBV5-1 and TRBJ1-2 gives the whole variable domain KAGVTQTPRYLIKTRGQQVTLSCSPISGHRSVSWYQQTPGQGLQFLFEYFSETQRNKGNFPGRFSGRQFSNSRSEMNVSTLELGDSALYLCASSLGQPPNYGYTFGSGTRLTVV.

The CDR3 DNA follows: TGTGCCAGCAGCCCTGAAGGCCGGGGAAAACTGTTTTTT. This gives the protein CASSPEGRGKLFF. The chain employs TRBV9 and TRBJ1-4; no firm D call. V lost 4 bases, J lost 10 bases, and 14 bases lay in between. The germline V gene has CDR1 SGDLS and CDR2 YYNGEE. The CDR3 sequence is 13 residues long.

This chain uses TRBV7-5 with TRBJ2-7; the D call of TRBD2 is as the table states it, not checked on the DNA. TRBV7-5 is deemed a pseudogene. There are 13 residues in the CDR3. CDR3 DNA sequence: TGTGCCATCCCTGGGGGGAGGGCCTACGAGCAGTACGTC. Translating gives CAIPGGRAYEQYV.

This clone was counted between two and nine times. The chain joins TRBV30 to TRBJ1-1; D gene unclear. The CDR3 length is 11 residues. Per germline, CDR1 GTSNPN and CDR2 SVGIG (reference sequence). Trimming left V 6 bases short and J 5 bases short, with 10 bases between. The CDR3 protein is CACYGGTEAFF. CDR3 nucleotide sequence: TGTGCCTGTTATGGTGGGACTGAAGCTTTCTTT.

CDR3 residues: CASSQDEGFQNIQYF. The CDR3 DNA is TGTGCCAGCAGCCAAGATGAAGGGTTTCAAAACATTCAGTACTTC. The chain uses TRBV3-1 (or the pseudogene TRBV3-2) and TRBJ2-4, with D unresolved. The V gene lost 0 bases and the J gene lost 5 bases, with 11 bases spanning the gap. The CDR3 runs 15 residues. Germline CDR1 reads LGHDT; CDR2 reads YNNKEL (reference sequence).

The rearrangement links TRBV11-2 to TRBJ2-5; 9 nucleotides match TRBD2. J gave up 3 bases and V 3 bases, and 8 bases lay outside the gene matches. Germline V lookup: CDR1 SGHAT, CDR2 FQNNGV. The CDR3 totals 16 residues. The CDR3: CASSFPGTSKKETQYF. DNA for the CDR3: TGTGCCAGCAGCTTTCCCGGGACTAGCAAGAAAGAGACCCAGTACTTC.

The CDR3 loop reads CASSLTGSLGYTF. DNA of the CDR3: TGCGCCAGCAGCTTGACGGGTTCCCTGGGCTACACCTTC. J is TRBJ1-2 and V is TRBV5-1; D gene uncertain. The germline V and J ends were trimmed by 1 base and 8 bases, with 12 bases remaining between them. This CDR3 is 13 amino acids long. Per germline, CDR1 SGHRS and CDR2 YFSETQ.

The chain couples TRBV3-1 (or the pseudogene TRBV3-2) to TRBJ1-5, with D maybe TRBD1 (5 bases). Germline V CDR1 and CDR2: LGHDT, YNNKEL (reference sequence). With 1 base removed from V and 5 bases from J, the gap between germline ends came to 12 bases. This CDR3 has 15 amino acids. The CDR3 is CASSQAWGVDQPQHF. DNA of the CDR3: TGTGCCAGCAGCCAAGCATGGGGGGTGGATCAGCCCCAGCATTTT.

The chain carries TRBV14 and TRBJ1-6; no clear D gene. The germline V gene encodes CDR1 SGHDN and CDR2 FVKESK. Trimming took 8 bases from V and 0 from J, leaving 8 bases between them. The CDR3 sequence is 14 residues long. The CDR3 DNA sequence: TGTGCCAGCCAGTTATTCTCCTATAATTCACCCCTCCACTTT. Amino acids: CASQLFSYNSPLHF.

J is TRBJ2-1 and V is TRBV9; 9 bases map to TRBD2. The CDR3 sequence is 15 residues long. In germline, CDR1 is SGDLS, CDR2 YYNGEE. J lost 3 bases, V lost 6 bases, and 7 bases had no gene match. DNA for the CDR3: TGTGCCAGCACCCGCGGCGGGAGGGACTACAATGAGCAGTTCTTC. It translates to CASTRGGRDYNEQFF.

This rearrangement joins TRBV7-2 to TRBJ1-2; a weak D match, TRBD1 (5 bases). V was clipped by 7 bases and J by 8 bases, with 23 bases between them. The CDR3 has 15 amino acids. Per the germline V gene, CDR1 is SGHTA and CDR2 is FQGNSA. The DNA of the CDR3 is TGTGCCAGCAACTTCATCATGGGACCAGGGAGAGGCTACACCTTC. Amino acids: CASNFIMGPGRGYTF.

The chain is built from TRBV27 and TRBJ1-1; TRBD1 might be the D (5 bases). The CDR3 is 14 residues long. The V and J ends lost 8 bases and 4 bases respectively, with 17 bases between them. Germline V gene sequence: CDR1 MNHEY, CDR2 SMNVEV (reference sequence). The CDR3: CASVGGVVGTEAFF. CDR3 coding DNA: TGTGCCAGCGTTGGGGGGGTTGTCGGCACTGAAGCTTTCTTT.

The rearrangement links TRBV7-9 to TRBJ2-7; 7 bases line up with TRBD2. Per the germline V gene, CDR1 is SEHNR and CDR2 is FQNEAQ (reference sequence). The J segment lost 9 bases and the V segment lost 1 base, leaving 3 bases of the junction unmatched. The CDR3 extends over 12 amino acids. Here the CDR3 DNA reads TGTGCCAGCAGCTTAGTGGGCGGGAGGCAGTACGTC. Translation: CASSLVGGRQYV.

The V gene is TRBV12-3 or TRBV12-4, the J gene TRBJ2-3; a possible D gene is TRBD2 (5 bases). Trimming took off 3 bases at V and 4 bases at J, with 8 bases between the two ends. The CDR3 is 13 amino acids. The CDR3 nucleotides are TGTGCCAGCAGTTTTCGGGGTGCAGATACGCAGTATTTT. Translating it yields CASSFRGADTQYF.

The genes are TRBV3-1 (or the pseudogene TRBV3-2) and TRBJ1-1; D is ambiguous. Trimming left V 4 bases short and J 1 base short, with 10 bases between. Germline loops: CDR1 LGHDT, CDR2 YNNKEL (reference sequence). This CDR3 comprises 14 residues. Written as DNA, the CDR3 is TGTGCCAGCAGCCTGGACGGGGAGAACACTGAAGCTTTCTTT. Protein: CASSLDGENTEAFF.

The chain has TRBV5-4 and TRBJ1-2; D not resolved. Trimming stripped 2 bases from V and 2 bases from J, with 7 bases between. There are 13 residues in the CDR3. Germline V gene data show CDR1 as SGHNT and CDR2 as YYREEE (reference sequence). DNA for the CDR3: TGTGCCAGCAGCTTCGAGGCAAACTATGGCTACACCTTC. Its translation: CASSFEANYGYTF.

CDR3 DNA sequence: TGTGCCAGCAGCTTAGTCGTTGGTGGCAGGGGCTCTGGAAACACCATATATTTT. Translated, it gives CASSLVVGGRGSGNTIYF. The V call is TRBV7-2, the J call TRBJ1-3; possibly TRBD1 for D (6 bases). The CDR3 contains 18 residues. V was clipped by 1 base and J by 0 bases, with 16 bases between them. Germline CDR1 is SGHTA and CDR2 is FQGNSA.

This clone was detected only once. The V call is TRBV5-6, the J call TRBJ1-3, with D perhaps matching TRBD1 (5 bases). Between the trimmed V and J ends, which lost 0 bases and 0 bases, there was a span of 10 bases. Germline V gives CDR1 SGHDT, CDR2 YYEEEE. The CDR3 has 16 residues. CDR3 loop: CASSLVGGISGNTIYF. The CDR3 DNA reads TGTGCCAGCAGCTTGGTCGGGGGAATCTCTGGAAACACCATATATTTT.

The CDR3 DNA sequence: TGTGCCAGCAGTGAAGTTTCCTGGGCAACCTATGGCTACACCTTC. This codes for CASSEVSWATYGYTF. The chain joins TRBV6-1 to TRBJ1-2; D is ambiguous. Germline values: CDR1 MNHNS, CDR2 SASEGT. Trimming shortened V by 1 base and J by 4 bases, and 13 bases separated the two germline ends. The CDR3 extends over 15 amino acids.